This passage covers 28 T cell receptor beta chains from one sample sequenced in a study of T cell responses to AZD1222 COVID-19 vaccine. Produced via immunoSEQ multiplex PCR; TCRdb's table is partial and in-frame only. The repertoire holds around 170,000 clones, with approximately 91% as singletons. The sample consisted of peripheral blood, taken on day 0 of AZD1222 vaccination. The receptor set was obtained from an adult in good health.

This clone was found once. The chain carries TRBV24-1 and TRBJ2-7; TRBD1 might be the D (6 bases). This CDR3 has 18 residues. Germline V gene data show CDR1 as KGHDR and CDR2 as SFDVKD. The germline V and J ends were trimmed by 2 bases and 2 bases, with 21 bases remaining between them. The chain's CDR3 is CATSDSHNPQGSPYEQYF. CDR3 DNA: TGTGCCACCAGTGATTCGCACAATCCGCAGGGGTCGCCCTACGAGCAGTACTTC.

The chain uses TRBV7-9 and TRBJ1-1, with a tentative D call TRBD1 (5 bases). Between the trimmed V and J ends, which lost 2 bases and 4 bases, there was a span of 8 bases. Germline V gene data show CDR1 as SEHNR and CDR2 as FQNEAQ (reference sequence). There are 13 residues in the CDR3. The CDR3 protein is CASSLIGGTEAFF. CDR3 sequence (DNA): TGTGCCAGCAGCTTAATTGGGGGCACTGAAGCTTTCTTT.

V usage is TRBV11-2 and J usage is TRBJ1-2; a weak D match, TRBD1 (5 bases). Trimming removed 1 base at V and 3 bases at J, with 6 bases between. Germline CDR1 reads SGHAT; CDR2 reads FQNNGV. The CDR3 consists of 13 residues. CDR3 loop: CASSLGGDYGYTF. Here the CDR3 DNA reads TGTGCCAGCAGCTTAGGAGGGGACTATGGCTACACCTTC.

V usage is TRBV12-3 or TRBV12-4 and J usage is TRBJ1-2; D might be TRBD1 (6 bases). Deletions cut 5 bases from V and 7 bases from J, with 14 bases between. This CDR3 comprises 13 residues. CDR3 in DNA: TGTGCCAGCAGTACCACAGGGCTGAGTGGCTACACCTTC. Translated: CASSTTGLSGYTF.

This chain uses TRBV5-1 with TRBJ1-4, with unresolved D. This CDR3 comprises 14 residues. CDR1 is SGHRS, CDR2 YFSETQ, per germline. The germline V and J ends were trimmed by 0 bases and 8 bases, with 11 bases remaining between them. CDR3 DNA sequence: TGCGCCAGCAGCTTGGAGGGCGGACCAGAAAAACTGTTTTTT. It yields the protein CASSLEGGPEKLFF.

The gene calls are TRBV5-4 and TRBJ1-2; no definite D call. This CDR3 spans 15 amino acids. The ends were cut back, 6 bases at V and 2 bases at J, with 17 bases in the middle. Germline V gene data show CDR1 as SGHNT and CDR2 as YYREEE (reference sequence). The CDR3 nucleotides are TGTGCCAGCACCAGAGGGTCCCCTGCGAACTATGGCTACACCTTC. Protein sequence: CASTRGSPANYGYTF.

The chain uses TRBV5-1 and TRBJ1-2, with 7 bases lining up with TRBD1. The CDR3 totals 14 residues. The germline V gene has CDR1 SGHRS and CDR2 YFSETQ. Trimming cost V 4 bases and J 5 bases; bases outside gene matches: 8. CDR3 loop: CASSPGTVSYGYTF. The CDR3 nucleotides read TGCGCCAGCAGCCCCGGGACAGTCTCATATGGCTACACCTTC. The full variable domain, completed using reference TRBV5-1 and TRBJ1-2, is KAGVTQTPRYLIKTRGQQVTLSCSPISGHRSVSWYQQTPGQGLQFLFEYFSETQRNKGNFPGRFSGRQFSNSRSEMNVSTLELGDSALYLCASSPGTVSYGYTFGSGTRLTVV.

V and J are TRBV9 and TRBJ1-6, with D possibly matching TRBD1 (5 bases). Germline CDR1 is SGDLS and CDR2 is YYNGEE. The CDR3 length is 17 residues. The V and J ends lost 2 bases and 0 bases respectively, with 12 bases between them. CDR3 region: CASSVLQVSSYNSPLHF. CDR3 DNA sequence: TGTGCCAGCAGCGTTCTACAGGTTAGCTCCTATAATTCACCCCTCCACTTT.

CDR3 sequence (DNA): TGTGCCAGCAGCACGACTAGCGGGCGCGCCTACAATGAGCAGTTCTTC. Its protein is CASSTTSGRAYNEQFF. The chain uses TRBV11-2 and TRBJ2-1, with TRBD2 matching 10 bases. The junction had 6 bases not matched to a gene; V was cut back by 5 bases and J by 2 bases. This CDR3 has 16 amino acids. From germline, CDR1 is SGHAT and CDR2 FQNNGV.

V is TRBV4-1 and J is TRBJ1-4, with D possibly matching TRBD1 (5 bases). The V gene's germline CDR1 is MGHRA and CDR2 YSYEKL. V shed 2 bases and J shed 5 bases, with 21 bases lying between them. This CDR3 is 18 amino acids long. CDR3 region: CASSQRSTPGTVNEKLFF. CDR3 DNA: TGCGCCAGCAGCCAAAGGTCGACCCCCGGGACGGTAAATGAAAAACTGTTTTTT.

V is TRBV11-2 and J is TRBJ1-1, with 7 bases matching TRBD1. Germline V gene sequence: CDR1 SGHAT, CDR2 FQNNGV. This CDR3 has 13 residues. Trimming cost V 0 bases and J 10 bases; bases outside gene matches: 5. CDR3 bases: TGTGCCAGCAGCTTAGATGACAGGGTGCGAGCTTTCTTT. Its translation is CASSLDDRVRAFF. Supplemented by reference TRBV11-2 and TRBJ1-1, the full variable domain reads EAGVAQSPRYKIIEKRQSVAFWCNPISGHATLYWYQQILGQGPKLLIQFQNNGVVDDSQLPKDRFSAERLKGVDSTLKIQPAKLEDSAVYLCASSLDDRVRAFFGQGTRLTVV.

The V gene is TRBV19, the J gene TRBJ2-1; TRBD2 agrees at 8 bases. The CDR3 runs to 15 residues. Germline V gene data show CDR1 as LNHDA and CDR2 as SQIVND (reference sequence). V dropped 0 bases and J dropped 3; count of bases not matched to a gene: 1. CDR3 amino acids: CASSIDRGGYNEQFF. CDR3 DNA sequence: TGTGCCAGTAGTATAGATCGGGGGGGCTACAATGAGCAGTTCTTC.

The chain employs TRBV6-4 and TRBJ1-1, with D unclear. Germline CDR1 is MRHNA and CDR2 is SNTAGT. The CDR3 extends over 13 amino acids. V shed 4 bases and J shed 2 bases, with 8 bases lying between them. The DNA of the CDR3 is TGTGCCAGCAGTGTAGAACGTAACACTGAAGCTTTCTTT. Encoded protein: CASSVERNTEAFF.

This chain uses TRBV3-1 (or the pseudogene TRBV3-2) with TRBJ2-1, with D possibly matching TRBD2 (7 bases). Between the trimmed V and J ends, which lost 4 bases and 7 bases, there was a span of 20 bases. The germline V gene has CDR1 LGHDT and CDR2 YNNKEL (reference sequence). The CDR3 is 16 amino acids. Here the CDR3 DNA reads TGTGCCAGCAGCCCACCTTGGCGGGGGCGGGGTAATGAGCAGTTCTTC. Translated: CASSPPWRGRGNEQFF.

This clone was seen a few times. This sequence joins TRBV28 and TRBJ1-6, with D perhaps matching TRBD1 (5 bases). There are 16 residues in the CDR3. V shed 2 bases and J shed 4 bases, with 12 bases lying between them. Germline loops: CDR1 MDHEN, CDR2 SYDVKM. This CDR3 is CASSLLQGQYNSPLHF. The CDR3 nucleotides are TGTGCCAGCAGTTTACTCCAGGGCCAATATAATTCACCCCTCCACTTT.

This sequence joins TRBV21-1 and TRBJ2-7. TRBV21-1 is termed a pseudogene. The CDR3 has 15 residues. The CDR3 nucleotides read TGTGCCAGCAGCTCTCCAAAAAAGGTTATCTACGAGCAGTACTTC. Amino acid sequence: CASSSPKKVIYEQYF.

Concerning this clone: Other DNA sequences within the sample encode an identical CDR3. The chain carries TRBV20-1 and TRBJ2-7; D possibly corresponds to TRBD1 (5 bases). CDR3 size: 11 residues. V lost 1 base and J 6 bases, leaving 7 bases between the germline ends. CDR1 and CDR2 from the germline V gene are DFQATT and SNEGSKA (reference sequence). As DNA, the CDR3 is TGCAGTGCTAGAGGGGGCTCCGAGCAGTACTTC. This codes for CSARGGSEQYF.

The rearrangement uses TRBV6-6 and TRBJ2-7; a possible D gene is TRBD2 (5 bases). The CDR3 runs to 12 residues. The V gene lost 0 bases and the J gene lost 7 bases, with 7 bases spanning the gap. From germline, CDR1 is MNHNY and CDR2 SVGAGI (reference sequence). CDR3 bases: TGTGCCAGCAGTTACTCCCCGGGGGAGCAGTACTTC. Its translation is CASSYSPGEQYF.

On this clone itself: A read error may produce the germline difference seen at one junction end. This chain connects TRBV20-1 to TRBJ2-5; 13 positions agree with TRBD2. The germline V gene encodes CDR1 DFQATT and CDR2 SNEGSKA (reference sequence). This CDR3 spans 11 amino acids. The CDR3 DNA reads TGCAGTGCTAGAGCCGGGACTAGCGGGAACTTC. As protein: CSARAGTSGNF.

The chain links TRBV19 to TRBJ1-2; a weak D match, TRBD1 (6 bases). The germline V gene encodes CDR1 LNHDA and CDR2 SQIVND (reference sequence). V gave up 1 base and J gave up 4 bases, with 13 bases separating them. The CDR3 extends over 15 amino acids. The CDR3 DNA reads TGTGCCAGTAGTATAGTGGGACAAGGACCCTATGGCTACACCTTC. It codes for CASSIVGQGPYGYTF.

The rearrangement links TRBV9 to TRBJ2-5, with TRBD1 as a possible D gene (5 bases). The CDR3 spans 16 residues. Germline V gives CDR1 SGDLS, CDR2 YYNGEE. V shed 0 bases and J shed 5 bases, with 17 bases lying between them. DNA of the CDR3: TGTGCCAGCAGCGTAGCTTCTGGGGCCCTGGGGGAGACCCAGTACTTC. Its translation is CASSVASGALGETQYF. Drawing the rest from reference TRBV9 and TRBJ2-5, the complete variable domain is DSGVTQTPKHLITATGQRVTLRCSPRSGDLSVYWYQQSLDQGLQFLIQYYNGEERAKGNILERFSAQQFPDLHSELNLSSLELGDSALYFCASSVASGALGETQYFGPGTRLLVL.

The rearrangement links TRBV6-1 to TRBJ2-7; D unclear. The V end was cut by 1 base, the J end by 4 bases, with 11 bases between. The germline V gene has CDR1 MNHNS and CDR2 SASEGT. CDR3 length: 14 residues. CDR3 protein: CASSEGWREYEQYF. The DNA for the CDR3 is TGTGCCAGCAGTGAAGGGTGGCGAGAGTACGAGCAGTACTTC.

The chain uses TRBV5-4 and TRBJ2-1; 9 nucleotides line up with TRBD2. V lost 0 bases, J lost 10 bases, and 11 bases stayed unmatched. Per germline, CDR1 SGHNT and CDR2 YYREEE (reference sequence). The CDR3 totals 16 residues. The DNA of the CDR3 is TGTGCCAGCAGCTTGGGCCCGGGACTAGCTTCCGGGGAGCAGTTCTTC. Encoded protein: CASSLGPGLASGEQFF.

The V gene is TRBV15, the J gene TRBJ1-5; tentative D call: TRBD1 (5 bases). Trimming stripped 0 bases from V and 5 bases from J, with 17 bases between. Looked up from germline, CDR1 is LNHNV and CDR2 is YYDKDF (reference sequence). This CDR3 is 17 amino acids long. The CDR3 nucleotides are TGTGCCACCAGCAGAGAGCGGGGCAGGGCGGGGGATCAGCCCCAGCATTTT. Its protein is CATSRERGRAGDQPQHF.

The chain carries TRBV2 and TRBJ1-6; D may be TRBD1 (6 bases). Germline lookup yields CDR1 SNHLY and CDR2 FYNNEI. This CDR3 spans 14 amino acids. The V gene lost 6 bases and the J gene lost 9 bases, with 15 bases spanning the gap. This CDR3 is CASSTRQGSSPLHF. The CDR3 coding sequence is TGTGCCAGCAGCACGCGGCAGGGGAGTTCACCCCTCCACTTT.

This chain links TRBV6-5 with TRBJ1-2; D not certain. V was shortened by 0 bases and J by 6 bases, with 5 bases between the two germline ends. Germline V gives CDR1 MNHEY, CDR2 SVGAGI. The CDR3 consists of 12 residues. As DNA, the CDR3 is TGTGCCAGCAGTTACTCGAATAATGGCTACACCTTC. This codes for CASSYSNNGYTF.

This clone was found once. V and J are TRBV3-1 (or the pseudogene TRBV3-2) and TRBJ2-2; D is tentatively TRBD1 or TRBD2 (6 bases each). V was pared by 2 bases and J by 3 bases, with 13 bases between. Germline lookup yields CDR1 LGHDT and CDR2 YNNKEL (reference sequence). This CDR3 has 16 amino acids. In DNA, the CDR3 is TGTGCCAGCAGCCAAAGAGGGGGGATAGACACCGGGGAGCTGTTTTTT. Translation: CASSQRGGIDTGELFF.

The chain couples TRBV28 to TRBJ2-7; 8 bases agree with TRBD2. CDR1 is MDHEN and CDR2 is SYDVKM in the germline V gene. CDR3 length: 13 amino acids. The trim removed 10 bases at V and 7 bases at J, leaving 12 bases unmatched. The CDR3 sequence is CATFSGTGGEQYF. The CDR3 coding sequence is TGTGCCACCTTTAGCGGGACGGGGGGAGAGCAGTACTTC.